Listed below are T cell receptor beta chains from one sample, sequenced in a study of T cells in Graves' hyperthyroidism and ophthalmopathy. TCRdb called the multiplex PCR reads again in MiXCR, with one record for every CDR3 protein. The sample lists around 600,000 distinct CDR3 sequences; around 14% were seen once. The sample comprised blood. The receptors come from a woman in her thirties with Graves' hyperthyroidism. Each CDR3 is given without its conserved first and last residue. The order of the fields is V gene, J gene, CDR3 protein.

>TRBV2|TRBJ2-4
ASSESLAGGGIQY
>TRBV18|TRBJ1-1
ASSPMDGAGWNTEAF
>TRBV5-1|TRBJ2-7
ASSAGRGSEQY
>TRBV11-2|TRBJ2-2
ASSLYALAGVTGELF
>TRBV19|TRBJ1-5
ASNPRDTHQPQH
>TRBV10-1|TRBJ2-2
ASSGSSLTGELF
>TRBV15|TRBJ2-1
ATSMDYFEQF
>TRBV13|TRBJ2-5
ASSFIGYQETQY
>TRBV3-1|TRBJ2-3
ASSQDRPQLAGTDTQY
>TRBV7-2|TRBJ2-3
ASSSAGTHNTQY
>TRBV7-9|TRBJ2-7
ASSSPRSTVQY
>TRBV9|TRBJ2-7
ASSVGSSISSEQY
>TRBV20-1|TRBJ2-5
SAPPLAGETQY
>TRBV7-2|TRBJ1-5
ASSFGQASNQPQH
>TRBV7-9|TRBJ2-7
ASSSTSGKPYEQY
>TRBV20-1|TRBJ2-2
SARTSGSSNTGELF
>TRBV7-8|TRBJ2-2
ASRTGLAGQIGELF
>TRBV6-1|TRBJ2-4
ASSAPRTENIQY
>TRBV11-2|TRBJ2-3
ASSLQGMKDTQY
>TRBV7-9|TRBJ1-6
ASSLGTGAWGNSPLH
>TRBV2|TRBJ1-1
ASSGLGNSEAF
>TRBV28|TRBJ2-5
ASSLRGQGAETQY
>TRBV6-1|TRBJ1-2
ASRRVRTPTNYGYT
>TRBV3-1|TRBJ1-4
ASSQDRGEKLF
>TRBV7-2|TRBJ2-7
ASSLASLRPVVDEQY
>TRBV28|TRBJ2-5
ASRLTPSRETQY
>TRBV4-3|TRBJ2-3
ASSQATATDTQY
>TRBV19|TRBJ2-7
ASSKGQYPRYEQY
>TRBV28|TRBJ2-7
ASARGGTTYEQY
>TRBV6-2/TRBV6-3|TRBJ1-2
ASSQGQGPPVYGYT
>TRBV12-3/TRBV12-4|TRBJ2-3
ASSLVSGLTDTQY
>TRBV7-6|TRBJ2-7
ASSLGLSQGSEQY
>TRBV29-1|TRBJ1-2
SVEERTASGYT
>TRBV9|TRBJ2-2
ASSVGDRLSTGELF
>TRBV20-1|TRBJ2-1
SASRGKWVRNEQF
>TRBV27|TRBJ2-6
ASSFWGSGANVLT
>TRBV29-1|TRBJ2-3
SVEPGTDTQY
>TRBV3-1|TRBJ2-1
ASSQDNRPSHYNEQF
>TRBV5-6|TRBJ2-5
ASSLEASGLVQETQY
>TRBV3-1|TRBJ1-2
ASSQEGGQTLGGYT
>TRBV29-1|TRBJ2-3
SADLEGVTDTQY
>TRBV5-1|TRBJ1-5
ASSLVPGVDSNQPQH
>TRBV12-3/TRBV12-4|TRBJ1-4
ASSLGGRSLF
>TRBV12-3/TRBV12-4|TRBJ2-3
ASSPKPGGWDTQY
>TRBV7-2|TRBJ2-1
ASRPHSSYNEQF
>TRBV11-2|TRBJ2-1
ASSLRLAGVDNEQF
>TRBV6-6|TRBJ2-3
ASSYSKRDTQY
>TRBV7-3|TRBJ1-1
ASSLTTDSPEAF